Following are 26 T cell receptor beta chains from one sample sequenced in a study of CD8+CD57+ T cells in acquired aplastic anemia. Genomic DNA served as template for TCR beta VDJ and CDR3 profiling. Each CDR3 protein is one row after TCRdb ran MiXCR on the reads. This sample has over 150,000 distinct CDR3 sequences; 71% occur once, and the top ten carry approximately 42%. Flow cytometry had shown expanded CD8+CD57+ cells in the patients chosen for sequencing. Specimen: sorted CD4+, CD8+, or CD8+CD57+ T cells (not recorded which) from PBMCs. These receptors were obtained from a human donor with aplastic anemia.

The chain couples TRBV9 to TRBJ2-1; D gene unclear. V was cut by 0 bases and J by 0 bases, with 4 bases left in between. The germline V gene has CDR1 SGDLS and CDR2 YYNGEE. The CDR3 has 14 amino acids. CDR3 nucleotide sequence: TGTGCCAGCAGCGTAGAAGCCTCCTACAATGAGCAGTTCTTC. It translates to CASSVEASYNEQFF.

The V call is TRBV10-2, the J call TRBJ2-1, with D maybe TRBD2 (5 bases). CDR1 WSHSY and CDR2 SAAADI come from the germline V gene. Between the trimmed V and J ends, which lost 4 bases and 1 base, there was a span of 11 bases. CDR3 length: 15 amino acids. For the CDR3, the DNA is TGCGCCAGCAGTGGGGAGACCACATCCTACAATGAGCAGTTCTTC. Encoded protein: CASSGETTSYNEQFF.

The chain employs TRBV10-3 and TRBJ2-7; 8 nucleotides agree with TRBD1. With 6 bases clipped from V and 3 bases from J, the junction kept 1 base outside the gene matches. Germline-derived CDR1 and CDR2 are ENHRY and SYGVKD. This CDR3 is built from 12 residues. The CDR3 protein is CAIRGQDYEQYF. The CDR3 nucleotides are TGTGCCATCAGGGGACAGGACTACGAGCAGTACTTC.

On this clonotype itself: The junction differs from germline at one of its ends, possibly a read error. The chain combines TRBV13 with TRBJ2-1, with 10 bases that match TRBD2. The germline CDR1 and CDR2 sequences are PRHDT and FYEKMQ (reference sequence). The CDR3 extends over 15 amino acids. The CDR3 reads CASSLWTSGHNEQFF. CDR3 in DNA: TGCGCCAGCAGCTTATGGACTAGCGGACACAATGAGCAGTTCTTC.

V is TRBV7-8 and J is TRBJ1-1; D is unresolved. Per the germline V gene, CDR1 is SGHVS and CDR2 is FQNEAQ. The CDR3 extends over 15 amino acids. Trimming pared 4 bases from V and 2 bases from J, leaving 14 bases between. In DNA, the CDR3 is TGTGCCAGCAGCTCGCAAGGCGTCATCAACACTGAAGCTTTCTTT. Translating gives CASSSQGVINTEAFF.

This clonotype showed up just a few times. The CDR3: CASSFDGNYGYTF. CDR3 bases: TGTGCCAGCAGTTTCGACGGGAACTATGGCTACACCTTC. This chain links TRBV12-3 or TRBV12-4 with TRBJ1-2; no definite D call. This CDR3 has 13 amino acids. Trimming took off 3 bases at V and 2 bases at J, with 7 bases between the two ends.

V and J are TRBV11-2 and TRBJ1-2, with 7 positions matching TRBD1. Germline V gives CDR1 SGHAT, CDR2 FQNNGV. This CDR3 has 16 amino acids. J lost 6 bases, V lost 0 bases, and 10 bases had no gene match. Here the CDR3 DNA reads TGTGCCAGCAGCTTAGACGGGTCAGGGGGTTGGGATGGCTACACCTTC. Encoded protein: CASSLDGSGGWDGYTF.

The sample holds a few counts of this clonotype. The chain has TRBV29-1 and TRBJ2-7, with D maybe TRBD2 (6 bases). V dropped 4 bases and J dropped 4 bases, with 11 bases sitting between them. CDR3 length: 12 amino acids. Germline V gene lookup returns CDR1 SQVTM and CDR2 ANQGSEA. The CDR3 loop reads CSVGAGPYEQYF. CDR3 coding DNA: TGCAGCGTTGGCGCGGGACCGTACGAGCAGTACTTC.

This clonotype was recorded a few times. The chain combines TRBV15 with TRBJ2-1, with a weak D call TRBD2 (6 bases). The CDR3 runs 14 residues. Trimming left V 2 bases short and J 5 bases short, with 10 bases between. Germline values: CDR1 LNHNV, CDR2 YYDKDF (reference sequence). The CDR3 DNA reads as TGTGCCACCAGCAGAACCAGGGAGGACAATGAGCAGTTCTTC. Residues: CATSRTREDNEQFF. The entire variable domain, with the rest obtained from reference TRBV15 and TRBJ2-1, is as follows: DAMVIQNPRYQVTQFGKPVTLSCSQTLNHNVMYWYQQKSSQAPKLLFHYYDKDFNNEADTPDNFQSRRPNTSFCFLDIRSPGLGDTAMYLCATSRTREDNEQFFGPGTRLTVL.

For the CDR3, the DNA is TGTGCCAGCTCAAGTCCAGGAACTGAAGCTTTCTTT. Amino acid sequence: CASSSPGTEAFF. The genes are TRBV7-9 and TRBJ1-1, with D hard to call. Germline V gives CDR1 SEHNR, CDR2 FQNEAQ (reference sequence). The CDR3 sequence is 12 residues long. Trimming removed 8 bases from V and 5 bases from J, with 12 bases in between.

For the CDR3, the DNA is TGTGCCACCAGATCGTGGACCTCCTACGAGCAGTACTTC. This gives the protein CATRSWTSYEQYF. The chain is built from TRBV15 and TRBJ2-7; D gene uncertain. Germline lookup yields CDR1 LNHNV and CDR2 YYDKDF (reference sequence). The CDR3 totals 13 residues. The germline V and J ends were trimmed by 6 bases and 0 bases, with 9 bases remaining between them.

Concerning this clonotype itself: At one boundary the junction diverges from the germline segment, which might be a read error. The chain joins TRBV20-1 to TRBJ2-7, with D perhaps matching TRBD1 (5 bases). Per the germline V gene, CDR1 is DFQATT and CDR2 is SNEGSKA (reference sequence). This CDR3 region has 14 residues. In DNA form, the CDR3 reads TGCAGTGCCCCGCAGCAGGGATACGCCTACGAGCAGCACTTC. It is translated as CSAPQQGYAYEQHF.

The V gene is TRBV7-6, the J gene TRBJ1-5; possibly TRBD1 for D (5 bases). Germline V lookup: CDR1 SGHVS, CDR2 FNYEAQ. V was trimmed by 1 base and J by 7 bases, leaving 17 bases between them. CDR3 size: 16 residues. In DNA form, the CDR3 reads TGTGCCAGCAGCTTAGGTTTGAGCGGGGGAGGACAGCCCCAGCATTTT. Its translation is CASSLGLSGGGQPQHF.

J is TRBJ1-2 and V is TRBV5-1; the match to TRBD1 covers 10 bases. The germline gives CDR1 SGHRS, CDR2 YFSETQ. The CDR3 length is 17 residues. V shed 4 bases, J shed 4 bases, and the junction held 13 bases outside the gene matches. CDR3 residues: CASSTRDRGDGGYGYTF. For the CDR3, the DNA is TGCGCCAGCAGCACCCGGGACAGGGGAGATGGCGGCTATGGCTACACCTTC.

The chain uses TRBV6-4 and TRBJ2-1, with 11 bases that match TRBD1. Germline CDR1 reads MRHNA; CDR2 reads SNTAGT. Trimming removed 4 bases from V and 12 bases from J; junction bases left unmatched: 8. CDR3 length: 14 residues. Here the CDR3 reads CASSAGTGGDGQFF. Written as DNA, the CDR3 is TGTGCCAGCAGTGCCGGGACAGGGGGGGATGGGCAGTTCTTC.

The V gene is TRBV9, the J gene TRBJ2-7, with D perhaps matching TRBD1 (5 bases). Germline values: CDR1 SGDLS, CDR2 YYNGEE. Trimming shortened V by 0 bases and J by 3 bases, and 10 bases separated the two germline ends. There are 14 residues in the CDR3. The CDR3 protein is CASSVGGVGYEQYF. DNA of the CDR3: TGTGCCAGCAGCGTAGGGGGCGTAGGCTACGAGCAGTACTTC.

The chain is built from TRBV7-9 and TRBJ2-7; D ambiguous. In germline, CDR1 is SEHNR, CDR2 FQNEAQ (reference sequence). Trimming removed 1 base from V and 3 bases from J, with 10 bases in between. This CDR3 has 14 residues. CDR3: CASSLGLGRYEQYF. For the CDR3, the DNA is TGTGCCAGCAGCTTAGGTTTAGGCCGCTACGAGCAGTACTTC. Combining the CDR3 with reference TRBV7-9 and TRBJ2-7 gives the whole variable domain DTGVSQNPRHKITKRGQNVTFRCDPISEHNRLYWYRQTLGQGPEFLTYFQNEAQLEKSRLLSDRFSAERPKGSFSTLEIQRTEQGDSAMYLCASSLGLGRYEQYFGPGTRLTVT.

On this clonotype: One end of the junction does not line up with germline, which may come from a read error. The J gene is TRBJ2-1, the V gene TRBV20-1, with unresolved D. The CDR3 extends over 10 amino acids. CDR1 is DFQATT, CDR2 SNEGSKA, per germline (reference sequence). The CDR3 protein is CSASDKEQFF. The CDR3 bases are TGCAGTGCTAGCGACAAGGAGCAGTTCTTC.

The chain is built from TRBV5-4 and TRBJ2-5; 8 positions match TRBD1. This CDR3 contains 15 residues. The trim removed 4 bases at V and 10 bases at J, leaving 15 bases unmatched. The V gene's germline CDR1 is SGHNT and CDR2 YYREEE (reference sequence). The CDR3 here is CASSLLAGGYEDQYF. CDR3 nucleotide sequence: TGTGCCAGCAGCCTTCTGGCAGGGGGCTATGAAGACCAGTACTTC.

The chain links TRBV2 to TRBJ1-2, with TRBD1 as a possible D gene (5 bases). V lost 8 bases, J lost 2 bases, and 15 bases lay in between. The germline V gene has CDR1 SNHLY and CDR2 FYNNEI. The CDR3 spans 14 residues. The CDR3 protein is CASEGLRQNYGYTF. As DNA, the CDR3 is TGTGCCAGCGAGGGCCTTAGACAGAACTATGGCTACACCTTC.

Details on this clonotype: Germline is not matched at one junction end, which may reflect a read error. The chain has TRBV10-3 and TRBJ2-7, with D hard to call. CDR3 length equals 13 residues. Germline V gene data show CDR1 as ENHRY and CDR2 as SYGVKD. CDR3 in DNA: TGTGCCAGCAGTGACTCGATTCTGGGAGAGCAGTACTTC. It codes for CASSDSILGEQYF.

The V and J genes are TRBV5-6 and TRBJ2-1; perhaps D is TRBD1 or TRBD2 (5 bases each). V was clipped by 1 base and J by 7 bases, with 15 bases between them. The CDR3 sequence is 15 residues long. Germline CDR1 is SGHDT and CDR2 is YYEEEE. CDR3 amino acids: CASSLRAGWGNEQFF. The DNA for the CDR3 is TGTGCCAGCAGCTTGAGGGCGGGCTGGGGGAATGAGCAGTTCTTC. The full variable domain, rest sourced from reference TRBV5-6 and TRBJ2-1, is DAGVTQSPTHLIKTRGQQVTLRCSPKSGHDTVSWYQQALGQGPQFIFQYYEEEERQRGNFPDRFSGHQFPNYSSELNVNALLLGDSALYLCASSLRAGWGNEQFFGPGTRLTVL.

CDR3 coding DNA: TGCAGTGCCCCTCAGCCGGGTTCCACCGGGGAGCTGTTTTTT. It codes for CSAPQPGSTGELFF. The chain couples TRBV20-1 to TRBJ2-2; D gene ambiguous. Germline V gives CDR1 DFQATT, CDR2 SNEGSKA (reference sequence). The CDR3 contains 14 residues. V lost 6 bases and J lost 4, with 15 bases in between.

This chain connects TRBV25-1 to TRBJ2-7; 7 nucleotides line up with TRBD1. The V segment lost 6 bases and the J segment 2 bases; nucleotides outside the gene matches: 4. Germline loops: CDR1 MGHDK, CDR2 SYGVNS. The CDR3 has 13 amino acids. In DNA, the CDR3 is TGTGCCAGCAGGGCCGGGACAGCCTACGAGCAGTACTTC. The encoded protein is CASRAGTAYEQYF.

The J gene is TRBJ2-3, the V gene TRBV2; D tentatively reads TRBD1 or TRBD2 (6 bases each). This CDR3 comprises 13 residues. CDR1 is SNHLY and CDR2 is FYNNEI in the germline V gene. V was shortened by 10 bases and J by 4 bases, with 15 bases between the two germline ends. As DNA, the CDR3 is TGTGCCACCTGGGGGCGGGGATCAGATACGCAGTATTTT. Amino acid sequence: CATWGRGSDTQYF.

The CDR3: CASSVNSGGNQETQYF. As DNA, the CDR3 is TGTGCCAGCAGCGTCAACAGCGGGGGTAACCAAGAGACCCAGTACTTC. V is TRBV9 and J is TRBJ2-5; 8 bases fit TRBD2. This CDR3 has 16 residues. V trimming: 2 bases; J trimming: 0 bases; junction bases outside the gene matches: 6. CDR1 is SGDLS, CDR2 YYNGEE, per germline.